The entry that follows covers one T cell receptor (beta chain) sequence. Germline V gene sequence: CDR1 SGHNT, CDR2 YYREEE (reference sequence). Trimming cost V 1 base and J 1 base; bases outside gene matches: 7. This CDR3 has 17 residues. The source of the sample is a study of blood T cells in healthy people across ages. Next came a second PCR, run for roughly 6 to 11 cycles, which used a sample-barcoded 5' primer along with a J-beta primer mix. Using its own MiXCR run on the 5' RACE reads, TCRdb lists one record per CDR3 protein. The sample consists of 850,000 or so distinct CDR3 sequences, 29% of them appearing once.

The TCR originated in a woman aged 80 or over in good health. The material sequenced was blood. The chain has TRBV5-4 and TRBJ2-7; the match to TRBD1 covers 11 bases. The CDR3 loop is CASSLYPGTGGSYEQYF. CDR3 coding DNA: TGTGCCAGCAGCTTGTACCCCGGGACAGGGGGTTCCTACGAGCAGTACTTC. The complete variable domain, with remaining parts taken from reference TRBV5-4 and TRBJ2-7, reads ETGVTQSPTHLIKTRGQQVTLRCSSQSGHNTVSWYQQALGQGPQFIFQYYREEENGRGNFPPRFSGLQFPNYSSELNVNALELDDSALYLCASSLYPGTGGSYEQYFGPGTRLTVT.